Each of the 5 T cell receptor beta chains below was sequenced from the same sample in a study of cytomegalovirus exposure and HLA in healthy donors. PCR involved 60 Vbeta and 13 Jbeta primers. Libraries were prepared by immunoSEQ multiplex PCR; TCRdb keeps only in-frame clonotypes and omits some of them. Of 100,000 to 150,000 clones detected, over 60% appear once; the ten largest clones hold approximately 4.3%. Input material: PBMCs. These receptors were collected from a man aged 55 to 70 in good health and CMV-seropositive.

J is TRBJ2-3 and V is TRBV27; possible D gene TRBD1, 5 bases. Germline V lookup: CDR1 MNHEY, CDR2 SMNVEV (reference sequence). V was trimmed by 6 bases and J by 0 bases, leaving 16 bases between them. The CDR3 is made up of 16 amino acids. The CDR3, as DNA: TGTGCCAGCAGGGCTCTGGGCAGGGCTAGCACAGATACGCAGTATTTT. This codes for CASRALGRASTDTQYF.

V gene TRBV5-4 combines with J gene TRBJ2-5; D may be TRBD1 (6 bases). Germline V lookup: CDR1 SGHNT, CDR2 YYREEE (reference sequence). The CDR3 length is 15 residues. With 1 base removed from V and 2 bases from J, the gap between germline ends came to 12 bases. The CDR3, as DNA: TGTGCCAGCAGCTTGAATCCAGGGGCGCAAGAGACCCAGTACTTC. This translates into CASSLNPGAQETQYF.

The chain employs TRBV28 and TRBJ1-5, with TRBD1 as a possible D gene (6 bases). V was shortened by 5 bases and J by 3 bases, with 20 bases between the two germline ends. This CDR3 is built from 17 residues. Germline-derived CDR1 and CDR2 are MDHEN and SYDVKM. CDR3 DNA: TGTGCCAGCAGTACCCGCGCGACAGGCTCCGACAATCAGCCCCAGCATTTT. This codes for CASSTRATGSDNQPQHF.

The chain is built from TRBV5-1 and TRBJ2-5, with 8 bases fitting TRBD1. Germline values: CDR1 SGHRS, CDR2 YFSETQ. Trimming took 5 bases from V and 3 from J; bases not matched to a gene: 3. The CDR3 length is 13 residues. CDR3 residues: CASRMTGEETQYF. The CDR3 nucleotides read TGCGCCAGCAGGATGACAGGGGAAGAGACCCAGTACTTC.

The chain joins TRBV27 to TRBJ1-2; perhaps TRBD1 as D (6 bases). The CDR3 contains 13 residues. V was clipped by 3 bases and J by 8 bases, with 13 bases between them. The V gene's germline CDR1 is MNHEY and CDR2 SMNVEV (reference sequence). This CDR3 is CASSFTGFAGYTF. The CDR3 coding sequence is TGTGCCAGCAGTTTTACAGGGTTTGCGGGCTACACCTTC.